Detailed here is one T cell receptor (beta chain). Its target antigen remains unknown. Qualities for individual bases were not recorded, and no much larger clone is one base off. Systemically healthy Caucasian individuals from Russia, 39 in total and aged about 6 to 100 years, were included as donors. Around 10 milliliters of peripheral blood were drawn from each donor into EDTA-treated Vacutainer tubes. Ficoll-Paque density-gradient centrifugation was used to isolate PBMCs, with at least 6 million obtained per sample. Total RNA was extracted from PBMCs with Trizol reagent, with at least 6 micrograms obtained per sample. For every donor, an aliquot of PBMCs went through flow cytometry to measure the percentages of naive CD45RAhigh/CD27high T cells. The CDR3 runs 14 residues from the cysteine to the phenylalanine. Just the 42-base CDR3 DNA is kept, in frame starting at base 1. V is shortened by 0 bases, J by 10 bases, and the region joining them spans 15 bases. The germline V gene encodes CDR1 LGHNA and CDR2 YNFKEQ.

The data are from a study of blood T cells in healthy people across ages (dated by TCRdb to between 2014 and 2017). Regarding the study in general: In model experiments, template switching captured roughly one uniquely barcoded TCR beta cDNA molecule for every two T cells. Using deep sequencing normalized with unique cDNA molecular identifiers, the study measured how TCR beta repertoire diversity changes with age. Donors were grouped into four age groups: young (average 16 years), middle-aged (around 39), aged (approximately 58) and long-lived (just over 80). To avoid experimental bias, donors of different ages were randomly spread across the sequencing lanes. Using the same blood draw, the study looked at two additional independent replicas of 1 million unique cDNA reads for two donors, one aged 18 to 30 and the other aged 80 or older.

What the research found in general, with its limitations: Estimates of total diversity from one million sequenced T cells were regarded as lower bounds and underestimates. Because donor CMV infection status was unknown, age-related changes in expanded clonotypes were potentially confounded. Compared with the aged group, more naive CD4+ T cells, fewer expanded clones and increased TCR diversity were shown by the long-lived group, suggesting age selection. Conclusive comparison of naive and antigen-experienced compartments was prevented by the profiling of bulk unsorted PBMCs. A strong correlation was found between observed TCR beta diversity and the percentage of naive T cells measured by flow cytometry. Observed TCR beta diversity per million T cells fell roughly linearly with age, and a significant reduction was already apparent by age about 43.

The library was built by means of 5' RACE. The listed sequencing device is Illumina HiSeq 2500. A second PCR of roughly 7 to 11 cycles was performed with a sample-barcoded 5' primer and a J-beta primer mix. A template-switch 5' adaptor carrying 12 random nucleotides introduced a unique molecular identifier onto each TCR beta cDNA molecule. Each sample yielded at least 3 million CDR3-containing paired-end reads. All of the RNA was converted into first-strand cDNA using the Mint cDNA synthesis kit, with a TRBC-specific oligonucleotide serving as the primer. Following uracil-DNA glycosylase treatment, a first 18-cycle PCR with universal primers M1SS and BC2_uni_R was performed on all cDNA. The published analysis was carried out like this. For normalization, 1 million high-quality reads were randomly selected from each sample, with every read carrying a distinct molecular identifier. Reads sharing molecular identifiers were discarded rather than binned into consensus sequences. MiTCR, run with a Q25 quality threshold and the strictest error-elimination algorithm, handled CDR3 identification, clonotype clustering and error correction. A nonparametric unseen species model with Euler transformation was used to estimate lower-bound total TCR beta diversity. Using fastp trimming at Q25 and MiXCR clonotype assembly, TCRdb reanalyzed the public sequencing data and kept in-frame beta chains. A single entry per CDR3 protein holds the most common genes and DNA from its merged rows. These V and J calls derive from TCRdb rather than the authors' analysis. Recorded for this sample are 800,000 or so distinct CDR3 sequences; about 45% of them occurred a single time. The ten largest clones represent 15% to 20% of the sample.

Sequenced material: blood. This TCR was sampled from a man at least 80 years old in good health. In this chain, TRBV4-2 is recombined with TRBJ1-1; no D segment can be confidently identified. The nucleotides read TGTGCCAGCAGCCAAGATTGGTTACGGGGTGGAGCTTTCTTT. Its protein is CASSQDWLRGGAFF.